This is a list of T cell receptor beta chains from one sample in a study of OX40 agonist ivuxolimab in advanced cancers. TCRdb's table, derived via immunoSEQ multiplex PCR, lists solely in-frame clones and lacks some. The data contain 65,000 to 75,000 clones, roughly nine tenths of them singletons. The sequenced sample was CD4+ or CD8+ T cells sorted from blood, obtained in a trial of the OX40 agonist ivuxolimab. These receptors originate from an adult with an advanced solid tumor such as melanoma, head and neck, liver or kidney cancer. Each CDR3 is given with its conserved first and last residue. Fields, in order: V gene, D gene, clone size, J gene, CDR3 DNA, CDR3 protein. The D gene is left open where the match is weak. Some rows mark clone size as missing; the rest say once, few, many or name a class of expanded clone.

>TRBV19|.|.|TRBJ2-1
TGTGCCAGCGGGAGCTCCTACAATGAGCAGTTCTTC
CASGSSYNEQFF
>TRBV11-2|.|.|TRBJ2-5
TGTGCCAGCAGCTTAGATATCCCCCTAGAGACCCAGTACTTC
CASSLDIPLETQYF
>TRBV10-3|.|.|TRBJ1-1
TGTGCCATCAGTGAGGGGCAGGGGCGAAGGAGGAACACTGAAGCTTTCTTT
CAISEGQGRRRNTEAFF
>TRBV20-1|.|.|TRBJ2-5
TGCAGTGCCCCCCTATACGAGACCCAGTACTTC
CSAPLYETQYF
>TRBV19|TRBD1|once|TRBJ1-3
TGTGCCAGTAGTATCGGCCCTTTTAACAGGGGCCGAGCTGGAAACACCATATATTTT
CASSIGPFNRGRAGNTIYF
>TRBV6-5|.|.|TRBJ2-7
TGTGCCAGCAGACGAGGGAGGCAGAGCTCCTACGAGCAGTACTTC
CASRRGRQSSYEQYF
>TRBV30|.|once|TRBJ1-4
TGTGCCTGGAATTGGGGCGGGGAAAAACTGTTTTTT
CAWNWGGEKLFF
>TRBV19|TRBD1|.|TRBJ1-5
TGTGCCAGTTCTTCAGGGGGCTGGGGCAATCAGCCCCAGCATTTT
CASSSGGWGNQPQHF
>TRBV5-6|TRBD2|once|TRBJ2-1
TGTGCCAGCAGCTTGCTGGCGGGAGGGCCAGGGGTGGAGCAGTTCTTC
CASSLLAGGPGVEQFF
>TRBV2|.|.|TRBJ2-3
TGTGCCAGCAGTGTATTATCTAGCACAGATACGCAGTATTTT
CASSVLSSTDTQYF
>TRBV11-3|TRBD2|.|TRBJ2-7
TGTGCCAGCAGCAAACACCAGCAGCGGGAGATCGAGCAGTACTTC
CASSKHQQREIEQYF
>TRBV5-1|TRBD1|.|TRBJ1-4
TGCGCCAGCAGCCCAGGACAGGGGGCTACTAATGAAAAACTGTTTTTT
CASSPGQGATNEKLFF
>TRBV20-1|.|once|TRBJ2-5
TGCAGTGCCTCCCTGGAGGGGACCCAGTACTTC
CSASLEGTQYF
>TRBV30|.|.|TRBJ2-5
TGTGCCTGGAGTAAAGGACGCCCGGGGGCAGAGACCCAGTACTTC
CAWSKGRPGAETQYF
>TRBV9|TRBD2|.|TRBJ2-7
TGTGCCAGCAGCGTACCTCTCGGGACTAGCGAGTCCTACGAGCAGTACTTC
CASSVPLGTSESYEQYF
>TRBV4-2|.|.|TRBJ2-7
TGTGCCAGCAGCCAAGATCGTTCCGAGCAGTACTTC
CASSQDRSEQYF
>TRBV10-1|TRBD1|.|TRBJ1-2
TGCGCCAGGAGGATCAGGGGGCCAGATGGCTACACCTTC
CARRIRGPDGYTF